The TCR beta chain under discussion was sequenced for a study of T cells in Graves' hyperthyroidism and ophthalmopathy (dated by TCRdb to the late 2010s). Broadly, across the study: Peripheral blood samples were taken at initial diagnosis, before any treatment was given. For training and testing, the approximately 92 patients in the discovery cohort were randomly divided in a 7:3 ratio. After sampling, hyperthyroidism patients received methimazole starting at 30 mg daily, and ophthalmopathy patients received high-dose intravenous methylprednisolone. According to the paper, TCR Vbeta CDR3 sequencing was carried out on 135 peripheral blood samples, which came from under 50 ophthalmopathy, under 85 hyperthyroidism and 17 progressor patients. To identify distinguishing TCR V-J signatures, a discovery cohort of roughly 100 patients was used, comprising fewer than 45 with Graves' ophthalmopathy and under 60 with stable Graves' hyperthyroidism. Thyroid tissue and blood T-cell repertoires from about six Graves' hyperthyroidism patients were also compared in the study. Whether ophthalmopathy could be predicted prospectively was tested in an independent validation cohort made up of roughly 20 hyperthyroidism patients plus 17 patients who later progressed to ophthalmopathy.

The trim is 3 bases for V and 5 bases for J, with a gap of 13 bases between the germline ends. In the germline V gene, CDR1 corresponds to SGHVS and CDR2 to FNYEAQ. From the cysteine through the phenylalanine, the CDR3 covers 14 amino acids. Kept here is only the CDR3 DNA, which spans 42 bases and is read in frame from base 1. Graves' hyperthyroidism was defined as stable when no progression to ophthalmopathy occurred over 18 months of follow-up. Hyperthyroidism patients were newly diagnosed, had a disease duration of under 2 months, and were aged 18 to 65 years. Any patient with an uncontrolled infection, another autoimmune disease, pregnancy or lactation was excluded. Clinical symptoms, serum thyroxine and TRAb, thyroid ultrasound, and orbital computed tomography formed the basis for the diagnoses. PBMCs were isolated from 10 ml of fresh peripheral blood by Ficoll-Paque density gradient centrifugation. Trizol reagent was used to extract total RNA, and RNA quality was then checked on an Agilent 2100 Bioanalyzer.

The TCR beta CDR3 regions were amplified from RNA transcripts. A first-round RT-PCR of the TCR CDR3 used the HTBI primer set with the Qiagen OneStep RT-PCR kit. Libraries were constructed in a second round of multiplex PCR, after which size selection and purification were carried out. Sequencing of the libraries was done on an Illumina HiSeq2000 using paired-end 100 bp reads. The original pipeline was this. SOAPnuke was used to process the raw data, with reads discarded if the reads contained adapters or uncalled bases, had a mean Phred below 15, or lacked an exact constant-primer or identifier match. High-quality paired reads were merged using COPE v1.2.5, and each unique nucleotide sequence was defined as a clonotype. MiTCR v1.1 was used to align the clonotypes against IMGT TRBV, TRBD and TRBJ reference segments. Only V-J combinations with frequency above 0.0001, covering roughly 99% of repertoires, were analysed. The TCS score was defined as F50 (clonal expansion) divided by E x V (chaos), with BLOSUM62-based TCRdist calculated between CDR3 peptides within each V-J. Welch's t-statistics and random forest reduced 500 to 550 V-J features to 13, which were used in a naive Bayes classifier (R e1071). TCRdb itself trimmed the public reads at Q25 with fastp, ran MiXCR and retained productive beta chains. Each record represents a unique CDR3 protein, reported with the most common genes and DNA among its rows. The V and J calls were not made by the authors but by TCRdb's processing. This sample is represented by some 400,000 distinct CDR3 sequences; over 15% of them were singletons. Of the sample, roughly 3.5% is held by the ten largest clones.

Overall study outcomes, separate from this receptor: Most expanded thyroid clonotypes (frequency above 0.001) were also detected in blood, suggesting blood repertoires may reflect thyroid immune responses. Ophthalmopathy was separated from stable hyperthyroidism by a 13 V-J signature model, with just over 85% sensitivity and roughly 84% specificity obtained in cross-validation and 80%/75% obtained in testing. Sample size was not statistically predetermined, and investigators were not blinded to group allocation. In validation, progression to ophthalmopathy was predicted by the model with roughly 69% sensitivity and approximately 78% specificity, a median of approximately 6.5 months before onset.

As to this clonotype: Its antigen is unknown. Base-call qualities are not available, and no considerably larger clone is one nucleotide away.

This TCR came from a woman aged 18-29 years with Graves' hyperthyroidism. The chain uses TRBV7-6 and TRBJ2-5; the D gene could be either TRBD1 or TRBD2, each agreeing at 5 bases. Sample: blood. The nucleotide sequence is TGTGCCAGCAGCTTCGGGGCGCCCCCTGAGACCCAGTACTTC. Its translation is CASSFGAPPETQYF.